This TCR beta chain was obtained from a study of blood T cell repertoires in COVID-19. Study details: The study drew acute and convalescent COVID-19 samples from the United States, Italy and Spain. Sources were T cells, B-cell-depleted T cells, or PBMCs; the material itself was cDNA or gDNA.

Per the authors' pipeline: Nucleated cell number was recorded as an estimate derived from reference gene primer amplification. This table comes from immunoSEQ multiplex PCR, and its TCRdb copy is limited to in-frame clones, with some not included. The V and J calls and clone size are taken from that table; D and trimming were inferred from the DNA. This table has under 300,000 clones, about 73% appearing once. Germline V gene data show CDR1 as MNHEY and CDR2 as SVGAGI. V shed 6 bases, J shed 5 bases, and the junction held 6 bases outside the gene matches. The CDR3 has 15 amino acids. The chain links TRBV6-5 to TRBJ2-1; TRBD2 aligns across 11 bases. Source material: peripheral blood. This receptor was obtained from a woman older than 75 with acute or convalescent COVID-19. CDR3 protein: CASRKGLAANNEQFF. The CDR3 bases are TGTGCCAGCAGAAAGGGACTAGCGGCAAACAATGAGCAGTTCTTC.